The 28 T cell receptor beta chains below all came from one sample that was sequenced in a study of blood T cells in healthy people across ages. Primed by a sample-barcoded 5' primer and a J-beta primer mix, a second PCR proceeded for roughly 7 to 12 cycles. MiXCR was run by TCRdb on the 5' RACE reads, yielding one entry per CDR3 protein. The sample has more than 700,000 distinct CDR3 sequences, about 53% seen once. The sequenced sample was blood. These receptors all stem from a man older than 75 in good health.

The chain has TRBV12-3 or TRBV12-4 and TRBJ2-2; 8 bases match TRBD2. J gave up 6 bases and V 11 bases, and 14 bases lay outside the gene matches. There are 15 residues in the CDR3. The CDR3 nucleotides are TGTGCCCGGCCCTCGGGGACTAGTGGCGCCGGGGAGCTGTTTTTT. Protein sequence: CARPSGTSGAGELFF.

This clonotype was counted many times. The chain has TRBV11-2 and TRBJ2-6; 9 bases are shared with TRBD1. The CDR3 runs to 18 residues. Germline CDR1 is SGHAT and CDR2 is FQNNGV. Unmatched junction bases numbered 4, after V lost 1 base and J lost 0 bases. The CDR3 DNA reads TGTGCCAGCAGCTTAGTGACAGGGGGATACTCTGGGGCCAACGTCCTGACTTTC. It codes for CASSLVTGGYSGANVLTF.

This clonotype was picked up a small number of times. This sequence joins TRBV29-1 and TRBJ2-5, with D tentatively TRBD2 (5 bases). Germline V gene sequence: CDR1 SQVTM, CDR2 ANQGSEA. The CDR3 consists of 14 residues. Trimming cost V 1 base and J 5 bases, with 14 bases left between them. The CDR3 is CSVEAAATGETQYF. As DNA, the CDR3 is TGCAGCGTTGAAGCGGCGGCCACGGGGGAGACCCAGTACTTC.

The J gene is TRBJ2-1, the V gene TRBV27, with D maybe TRBD1 (6 bases). V lost 2 bases, J lost 6 bases, and 11 bases lay in between. The CDR3 length is 14 residues. Germline V gives CDR1 MNHEY, CDR2 SMNVEV (reference sequence). The CDR3 DNA follows: TGTGCCAGCAGTTTAAACAGGGTACGCAATGAGCAGTTCTTC. Amino acid sequence: CASSLNRVRNEQFF.

The chain couples TRBV6-5 to TRBJ2-5, with D uncertain. CDR3 size: 11 residues. From germline, CDR1 is MNHEY and CDR2 SVGAGI. Trimming shortened V by 3 bases and J by 7 bases, and 6 bases separated the two germline ends. The CDR3 DNA sequence: TGTGCCAGCAGTTATTGGGGGACCCAGTACTTC. The encoded protein is CASSYWGTQYF.

The gene calls are TRBV7-9 and TRBJ2-1, with D possibly matching TRBD1 (6 bases). Germline V gene sequence: CDR1 SEHNR, CDR2 FQNEAQ (reference sequence). The CDR3 length is 12 residues. V was pared by 5 bases and J by 10 bases, with 12 bases between. The CDR3 loop reads CASSHEGGEQFF. As DNA, the CDR3 is TGTGCCAGCAGCCACGAAGGGGGAGAGCAGTTCTTC.

The chain links TRBV20-1 to TRBJ2-1; maybe TRBD1 (6 bases). Trimming left V 4 bases short and J 0 bases short, with 10 bases between. The CDR3 loop spans 14 amino acids. Germline V gene lookup returns CDR1 DFQATT and CDR2 SNEGSKA (reference sequence). The CDR3 coding sequence is TGCAGTGCTACACAGGGAGTCTCCTACAATGAGCAGTTCTTC. It specifies CSATQGVSYNEQFF.

This clonotype showed up just once. The genes are TRBV28 and TRBJ1-1; D not certain. Germline V gene sequence: CDR1 MDHEN, CDR2 SYDVKM. CDR3 length: 15 residues. The V end lost 6 bases, the J end lost 4 bases, and 18 bases lay between the germline ends. The CDR3 nucleotides read TGTGCCAGCAGCCCGGAGGAGGGAGGAGGCACTGAAGCTTTCTTT. It codes for CASSPEEGGGTEAFF.

V usage is TRBV5-1 and J usage is TRBJ2-1, with D perhaps matching TRBD2 (6 bases). The germline V gene has CDR1 SGHRS and CDR2 YFSETQ. There are 16 residues in the CDR3. V was cut by 2 bases and J by 9 bases, with 21 bases left in between. In DNA, the CDR3 is TGCGCCAGCAGCTTCGGGAGTAGCCGCATTACGGGTGAGCAGTTCTTC. This encodes CASSFGSSRITGEQFF. Full variable domain (missing parts from reference TRBV5-1 and TRBJ2-1): KAGVTQTPRYLIKTRGQQVTLSCSPISGHRSVSWYQQTPGQGLQFLFEYFSETQRNKGNFPGRFSGRQFSNSRSEMNVSTLELGDSALYLCASSFGSSRITGEQFFGPGTRLTVL.

The chain recombines TRBV21-1 with TRBJ2-4. The DNA matches TRBJ2-1 better at its end, which makes the J call doubtful. TRBV21-1 represents a pseudogene. The length of the CDR3 is 16 residues. The DNA for the CDR3 is TGTGCCAGCCGCAAAGAAGTTCCGATAGCCAAAAACATTCAGTTCTTC. Protein product: CASRKEVPIAKNIQFF.

The chain carries TRBV18 and TRBJ2-4; 10 nucleotides align to TRBD2. The J call is uncertain, as TRBJ2-5 better fits the DNA end. Germline assignment: CDR1 KGHSH and CDR2 LQKENI. This CDR3 region has 19 residues. The DNA of the CDR3 is TGTGCCAGCTCACCACTTACGCTAGCGGGAGTTTCTGCTATCGAGACCCAGTACTTC. As protein: CASSPLTLAGVSAIETQYF.

The chain employs TRBV28 and TRBJ2-3, with 7 bases identical to TRBD1. The CDR3 has 12 residues. CDR1 is MDHEN, CDR2 SYDVKM, per germline. Trimming at V came to 5 bases and at J to 14 bases, leaving 10 bases not matched to a gene. The CDR3 DNA reads TGTGCCAGCAGTCGCGACAGGGTATACGCGTATTTT. It specifies CASSRDRVYAYF.

This clonotype showed up just a few times. The chain joins TRBV5-1 to TRBJ1-1, with D perhaps matching TRBD1 (6 bases). The CDR3 length is 16 residues. Looked up from germline, CDR1 is SGHRS and CDR2 is YFSETQ. The ends were cut back, 3 bases at V and 1 base at J, with 16 bases in the middle. The CDR3 loop reads CASSSEGGRGNTEAFF. The CDR3 DNA reads as TGCGCCAGCAGCTCCGAGGGGGGGCGCGGGAACACTGAAGCTTTCTTT.

This clonotype has more than one count but fewer than ten. The rearrangement links TRBV6-2 or TRBV6-3 to TRBJ2-5; D not resolved. Trimming stripped 2 bases from V and 2 bases from J, with 9 bases between. This CDR3 region has 14 residues. Germline loops: CDR1 MNHEY, CDR2 SVGEGT. The CDR3 loop reads CASSYTGRQETQYF. Here the CDR3 DNA reads TGTGCCAGCAGTTACACCGGACGGCAAGAGACCCAGTACTTC.

The J gene is TRBJ2-1, the V gene TRBV10-3; D unclear. Trimming removed 6 bases from V and 4 bases from J, with 13 bases in between. CDR1 is ENHRY, CDR2 SYGVKD, per germline. This CDR3 comprises 14 residues. The CDR3 DNA reads TGTGCCATCAGCGCCCGTTTAGGGTACAATGAGCAGTTCTTC. Residues: CAISARLGYNEQFF.

J is TRBJ2-1 and V is TRBV7-6; D unclear. V was trimmed by 5 bases and J by 5 bases, leaving 16 bases between them. In germline, CDR1 is SGHVS, CDR2 FNYEAQ. The CDR3 length is 15 residues. As DNA, the CDR3 is TGTGCCAGCAGCCCCCTCGGGTCCGCGAACAATGAGCAGTTCTTC. Amino acid sequence: CASSPLGSANNEQFF.

This rearrangement joins TRBV4-2 to TRBJ2-5; 15 nucleotides line up with TRBD2. CDR3 length equals 19 residues. The ends lost 0 bases at V and 3 bases at J; junction bases unmatched: 8. In germline, CDR1 is LGHNA, CDR2 YNFKEQ. DNA for the CDR3: TGTGCCAGCAGCCAAGATTGGACTAGCGGGAGGGCGGGGGAAGAGACCCAGTACTTC. Translating gives CASSQDWTSGRAGEETQYF.

The chain joins TRBV29-1 to TRBJ1-1; TRBD1 might be the D (5 bases). The germline V and J ends were trimmed by 4 bases and 1 base, with 13 bases remaining between them. The CDR3 contains 14 residues. Germline V CDR1 and CDR2: SQVTM, ANQGSEA. The CDR3: CSVGSRAGNTEAFF. The CDR3 DNA reads as TGCAGCGTTGGGAGCAGGGCGGGGAACACTGAAGCTTTCTTT.

V usage is TRBV5-1 and J usage is TRBJ1-2; D unclear. V was cut by 2 bases and J by 8 bases, with 22 bases left in between. The germline gives CDR1 SGHRS, CDR2 YFSETQ. The CDR3 has 16 residues. The CDR3 region has the DNA TGCGCCAGCAGCTTAGCCCAGCCCCGGACGGGAAGCGGCTACACCTTC. It translates to CASSLAQPRTGSGYTF.

A few counts support this clonotype. The chain recombines TRBV5-1 with TRBJ2-5, with a possible D match to TRBD2 (5 bases). The J call may be faulty, since TRBJ2-7 better matches the DNA end. The CDR3 is 14 residues long. CDR1 SGHRS and CDR2 YFSETQ come from the germline V gene. The CDR3 is CASGPSSRGDEQYF. DNA of the CDR3: TGCGCCAGCGGCCCCTCTAGCCGGGGAGACGAGCAGTACTTC.

The V gene is TRBV20-1, the J gene TRBJ2-1; 10 nucleotides agree with TRBD2. The length of the CDR3 is 16 residues. CDR1 is DFQATT, CDR2 SNEGSKA, per germline (reference sequence). With 3 bases clipped from V and 4 bases from J, the junction kept 9 bases outside the gene matches. CDR3 loop: CSASRLAGTLYNEQFF. The DNA for the CDR3 is TGCAGTGCTAGCCGACTAGCGGGCACCTTGTACAATGAGCAGTTCTTC.

The chain is built from TRBV5-1 and TRBJ2-5; weak D call: TRBD1 (5 bases). The CDR3 totals 12 residues. With 3 bases removed from V and 11 bases from J, the gap between germline ends came to 14 bases. Per the germline V gene, CDR1 is SGHRS and CDR2 is YFSETQ. CDR3 nucleotide sequence: TGCGCCAGCAGCTCGCAAAGGGGTGAGCAGTACTTC. The encoded protein is CASSSQRGEQYF.

The rearrangement links TRBV24-1 to TRBJ1-2; D is uncertain. CDR1 KGHDR and CDR2 SFDVKD come from the germline V gene. CDR3 length equals 11 residues. V gave up 5 bases and J gave up 5 bases, with 5 bases separating them. The CDR3 bases are TGTGCCACCAGTGGGGGTTATGGCTACACCTTC. Protein product: CATSGGYGYTF.

This clonotype rates as medium-sized. J is TRBJ2-5 and V is TRBV7-2; no firm D call. V lost 5 bases and J 2 bases, leaving 12 bases between the germline ends. Germline CDR1 SGHTA, CDR2 FQGNSA. CDR3 length: 14 amino acids. DNA of the CDR3: TGTGCCAGCAGCCAGCCCGAGCTTCAAGAGACCCAGTACTTC. Its protein is CASSQPELQETQYF.

This clonotype is a singleton in its sample. The rearrangement links TRBV5-1 to TRBJ2-5; either TRBD1 or TRBD2 may fit D (5 bases each). The V gene lost 5 bases and the J gene lost 4 bases, with 18 bases spanning the gap. The CDR3 extends over 15 amino acids. Per the germline V gene, CDR1 is SGHRS and CDR2 is YFSETQ. CDR3 in amino acids: CASSSGTLKGETQYF. In nucleotides, the CDR3 is TGCGCCAGCAGTTCCGGGACCCTAAAGGGAGAGACCCAGTACTTC.

This clonotype was picked up one time. A read error may produce the germline difference seen at one junction end. The chain recombines TRBV15 with TRBJ2-1, with 7 bases aligning to TRBD2. Per germline, CDR1 LNHNV and CDR2 YYDKDF (reference sequence). The CDR3 spans 18 residues. CDR3 region: CATIRDRASGSSYNEQFF. The DNA for the CDR3 is TGTGCCACCATCAGAGATAGGGCTAGCGGAAGCTCCTACAATGAGCAGTTCTTC.

The gene calls are TRBV29-1 and TRBJ2-7; 10 bases are a match to TRBD1. The length of the CDR3 is 15 residues. V was pared by 1 base and J by 4 bases, with 7 bases of the junction left unmatched. CDR1 and CDR2 (germline): SQVTM, ANQGSEA. The chain's CDR3 is CSVEGPGTGVYEQYF. The CDR3 DNA follows: TGCAGCGTTGAAGGTCCCGGGACAGGGGTTTACGAGCAGTACTTC.

Only one count was recorded for this clonotype. The chain recombines TRBV29-1 with TRBJ2-1; D unclear. CDR3 size: 13 residues. V shed 7 bases and J shed 9 bases, with 19 bases lying between them. In germline, CDR1 is SQVTM, CDR2 ANQGSEA. CDR3 coding DNA: TGCAGCGCCCCGGGCCCGGGCGGCACTGAGCAGTTCTTC. The encoded protein is CSAPGPGGTEQFF.